The sequence of this T cell receptor (beta chain) was determined in a study of blood T cell repertoires in COVID-19. The overall study: There were acute and convalescent COVID-19 samples, and they came from the United States, Italy and Spain. T cells, B-cell-depleted T cells, or PBMCs supplied cDNA or gDNA.

CDR1 is SGHRS and CDR2 is YFSETQ in the germline V gene. The CDR3 sequence is 16 residues long. V lost 1 base, J lost 3 bases, and 15 bases lay in between. Study processing details: For nucleated cells, counts were estimated from reference gene primer amplification. The assay was immunoSEQ multiplex PCR, and TCRdb's table has in-frame clones only and misses some. For V, J and clone size, that table is used; D and trimming come from the DNA. The data show under 200,000 clones, around nine tenths seen once. The origin of this receptor is a woman in her 70s with COVID-19, enrolled during active disease. The rearrangement joins TRBV5-1 to TRBJ2-3, with D tentatively TRBD1 (6 bases). The material sequenced was peripheral blood. CDR3 protein: CASSLNGQSGTDTQYF. CDR3 sequence (DNA): TGCGCCAGCAGCTTGAACGGACAGTCTGGGACAGATACGCAGTATTTT.